This T cell receptor (beta chain) comes out of a study of blood T cell repertoires in COVID-19. Profiled with immunoSEQ multiplex PCR; TCRdb holds only in-frame clones, not every one. Among roughly 260,000 clones listed, around 87% were seen once. With 2 bases clipped from V and 4 bases from J, the junction kept 12 bases outside the gene matches. The germline gives CDR1 SGHRS, CDR2 YFSETQ. The CDR3 loop spans 17 amino acids. This sequence joins TRBV5-1 and TRBJ2-3, with 8 nucleotides matching TRBD2. This receptor was obtained from a woman between 50 and 59 years old with acute or convalescent COVID-19. Sequencing input: peripheral blood. The CDR3 sequence is CASSLGWGLDGSDTQYF. For the CDR3, the DNA is TGCGCCAGCAGCTTAGGGTGGGGACTAGATGGATCAGATACGCAGTATTTT. The entire variable domain, with the rest obtained from reference TRBV5-1 and TRBJ2-3, is as follows: KAGVTQTPRYLIKTRGQQVTLSCSPISGHRSVSWYQQTPGQGLQFLFEYFSETQRNKGNFPGRFSGRQFSNSRSEMNVSTLELGDSALYLCASSLGWGLDGSDTQYFGPGTRLTVL.